This passage covers 7 T cell receptor beta chains from one sample sequenced in a study of cytomegalovirus exposure and HLA in healthy donors. Vbeta (60) and Jbeta (13) primers were used in the PCR. Only in-frame clones appear in the TCRdb table, and some are missing; sequencing was by immunoSEQ multiplex PCR. The sample has roughly 100,000 clones; over 12% are singletons. Material for sequencing was PBMCs. The receptor source for this set is a female donor in good health and CMV-seronegative.

The chain links TRBV2 to TRBJ1-2; a possible D gene is TRBD1 (6 bases). CDR1 and CDR2 (germline): SNHLY, FYNNEI. The CDR3 consists of 14 residues. With 8 bases removed from V and 4 bases from J, the gap between germline ends came to 17 bases. Here the CDR3 reads CASRGKDSTYGYTF. The CDR3 DNA is TGTGCCAGCCGGGGAAAGGACAGTACCTATGGCTACACCTTC. Using reference TRBV2 and TRBJ1-2 for the parts outside the CDR3, the full variable domain is EPEVTQTPSHQVTQMGQEVILRCVPISNHLYFYWYRQILGQKVEFLVSFYNNEISEKSEIFDDQFSVERPDGSNFTLKIRSTKLEDSAMYFCASRGKDSTYGYTFGSGTRLTVV.

The sample holds a few counts of this clone. The V gene is TRBV9, the J gene TRBJ2-7; 7 nucleotides agree with TRBD1. Germline V CDR1 and CDR2: SGDLS, YYNGEE. The CDR3 length is 15 residues. V shed 2 bases, J shed 5 bases, and the junction held 10 bases outside the gene matches. The CDR3 here is CASSVGTVKFNEQYF. CDR3 nucleotides: TGTGCCAGCAGCGTCGGGACAGTTAAATTCAACGAGCAGTACTTC.

This clone turned up a few times. The chain couples TRBV19 to TRBJ1-1, with TRBD1 matching 7 bases. V lost 9 bases, J lost 0 bases, and 13 bases stayed unmatched. This CDR3 has 16 amino acids. The germline CDR1 and CDR2 sequences are LNHDA and SQIVND (reference sequence). The chain's CDR3 is CASPDRLLEMNTEAFF. For the CDR3, the DNA is TGTGCCAGCCCGGACAGGTTATTGGAGATGAACACTGAAGCTTTCTTT. Variable domain in full (rest from reference TRBV19 and TRBJ1-1): DGGITQSPKYLFRKEGQNVTLSCEQNLNHDAMYWYRQDPGQGLRLIYYSQIVNDFQKGDIAEGYSVSREKKESFPLTVTSAQKNPTAFYLCASPDRLLEMNTEAFFGQGTRLTVV.

V usage is TRBV2 and J usage is TRBJ1-4; D possibly corresponds to TRBD1 (5 bases). The CDR3 sequence is 15 residues long. V was pared by 6 bases and J by 6 bases, with 17 bases between. CDR1 is SNHLY and CDR2 is FYNNEI in the germline V gene. The CDR3: CASRRIKGLDEKLFF. The CDR3 DNA reads TGTGCCAGCAGGCGGATTAAGGGGTTGGATGAAAAACTGTTTTTT.

This clone turned up a few times. The chain combines TRBV9 with TRBJ2-2; D perhaps matches TRBD1 (5 bases). V was pared by 0 bases and J by 6 bases, with 9 bases between. Germline CDR1 is SGDLS and CDR2 is YYNGEE. The CDR3 consists of 14 residues. The CDR3 coding sequence is TGTGCCAGCAGCGTAGCAGGGATATCCGGGGAGCTGTTTTTT. As protein: CASSVAGISGELFF. The full variable domain, with the rest looked up from reference TRBV9 and TRBJ2-2, is DSGVTQTPKHLITATGQRVTLRCSPRSGDLSVYWYQQSLDQGLQFLIQYYNGEERAKGNILERFSAQQFPDLHSELNLSSLELGDSALYFCASSVAGISGELFFGEGSRLTVL.

This clone was seen more than once but under ten times. V and J are TRBV7-9 and TRBJ1-5; TRBD1 might be the D (5 bases). Trimming cost V 5 bases and J 5 bases, with 16 bases left between them. The CDR3 contains 15 residues. The V gene's germline CDR1 is SEHNR and CDR2 FQNEAQ (reference sequence). The CDR3 coding sequence is TGTGCCAGCAGCGCCCAGGGAACTTTGGATCAGCCCCAGCATTTT. This sequence encodes CASSAQGTLDQPQHF.

The chain carries TRBV18 and TRBJ1-3, with 11 bases that match TRBD1. CDR1 is KGHSH and CDR2 is LQKENI in the germline V gene. This CDR3 has 17 residues. V was clipped by 3 bases and J by 0 bases; unmatched bases: 4. The CDR3 reads CASSPGTGGTSGNTIYF. DNA of the CDR3: TGTGCCAGCTCACCGGGGACAGGGGGAACCTCTGGAAACACCATATATTTT. Using reference TRBV18 and TRBJ1-3 for the parts outside the CDR3, the full variable domain is NAGVMQNPRHLVRRRGQEARLRCSPMKGHSHVYWYRQLPEEGLKFMVYLQKENIIDESGMPKERFSAEFPKEGPSILRIQQVVRGDSAAYFCASSPGTGGTSGNTIYFGEGSWLTVV.